Following are 4 T cell receptor beta chains from one sample sequenced in a study of T cell repertoires in cytomegalovirus infection. TCRdb re-derived calls from the reads in MiXCR, one entry per CDR3 protein. Among under 850,000 distinct CDR3 sequences, approximately 40% were seen once, and the ten largest hold about 2.8%. The sequenced material came from PBMCs. These receptor sequences come from a human donor in good health (CMV status not recorded). Some clones in this sample may be carry-over from other donors' samples.

This clonotype was counted only a few times. This CDR3 reads CASSLAGRATEAFF. CDR3 sequence (DNA): TGTGCCAGCAGTTTGGCCGGAAGGGCCACTGAAGCTTTCTTT. The chain carries TRBV12-3 or TRBV12-4 and TRBJ1-1; no reliable D call. The CDR3 covers 14 residues. The V and J ends lost 3 bases and 4 bases respectively, with 12 bases between them.

At least ten counts were recorded for this clonotype. The rearrangement links TRBV6-6 to TRBJ2-7; 9 nucleotides agree with TRBD2. Looked up from germline, CDR1 is MNHNY and CDR2 is SVGAGI (reference sequence). CDR3 length: 13 residues. Trimming cost V 5 bases and J 4 bases; bases outside gene matches: 3. CDR3 DNA sequence: TGTGCCAGCAGTGCGGGAGGGGGGTACGAGCAGTACTTC. Translation gives CASSAGGGYEQYF.

The sample holds many counts of this clonotype. CDR3: CASMLGQVSYEQYF. The CDR3 region has the DNA TGTGCCAGCATGTTGGGGCAGGTTTCCTACGAGCAGTACTTC. The J gene is TRBJ2-7, the V gene TRBV7-2, with a possible D match to TRBD1 (5 bases). The germline V gene encodes CDR1 SGHTA and CDR2 FQGNSA. CDR3 length equals 14 residues. V was shortened by 7 bases and J by 1 base, with 14 bases between the two germline ends.

This clonotype was recorded many times. The J gene is TRBJ1-2, the V gene TRBV7-2, with D hard to call. There are 14 residues in the CDR3. The germline V and J ends were trimmed by 1 base and 0 bases, with 6 bases remaining between them. Germline CDR1 reads SGHTA; CDR2 reads FQGNSA. In DNA, the CDR3 is TGTGCCAGCAGCTTAGGTCCAGCTAACTATGGCTACACCTTC. It is translated as CASSLGPANYGYTF.